This T cell receptor (beta chain) was recovered during a study of blood T cells in healthy people across ages. Whole-study findings and limits: Naive T cell percentage showed a strong correlation with TCR beta diversity.

A second roughly 6 to 11 cycle PCR used barcoded and J-beta primers. TCRdb redid the calling of the 5' RACE reads with MiXCR, one entry per CDR3 protein. Of under 2,000,000 distinct CDR3 sequences in the sample, around 48% were seen once. Researchers collected approximately 9.5 milliliters of peripheral blood from every single donor. There were at least 6 micrograms of total RNA extracted from every sample. The V end lost 3 bases, the J end lost 4 bases, and 9 bases lay between the germline ends. The CDR3 consists of 12 residues. Germline V gene lookup returns CDR1 DFQATT and CDR2 SNEGSKA (reference sequence). To note about this clonotype: Its antigen is undetermined.

Sequencing was performed on blood. The TCR originated in a woman aged 40 to 50 in good health. This sequence joins TRBV20-1 and TRBJ1-2; possibly TRBD1 for D (5 bases). Here the CDR3 reads CSASRECYGYTF. CDR3 sequence (DNA): TGCAGTGCTAGCAGGGAATGCTATGGCTACACCTTC.